This T cell receptor beta chain was sequenced in a study of T cells after yellow fever vaccination. At the level of the study: With SMART-Seq v4 Ultra Low Input, the fractions containing low cell numbers were prepared. Notes on the study in general: Once the booster was given, most primary-vaccination clones reappeared, at 95% to 97% for CD4 and roughly 85% for CD8. When the response was secondary, it was weaker but reached its peak faster, day 5 versus 15.

They built TCR cDNA with 5'RACE template switching, a step that put in a universal primer site and UMIs. TCRdb itself ran the 5' RACE reads through MiXCR, one entry per CDR3 protein. The sample consists of about 500,000 distinct CDR3 sequences, roughly 17% of them appearing once. Germline V gene lookup returns CDR1 LNHDA and CDR2 SQIVND (reference sequence). Trimming took 5 bases from V and 5 from J, leaving 12 bases between them. The CDR3 extends over 14 amino acids. With regard to this clonotype: What it recognizes is unknown.

The TCR originated in a man aged 18 to 30 who received the YFV17D yellow fever vaccine. The chain employs TRBV19 and TRBJ2-2; no firm D call. The source was PBMCs, collected roughly 5 days after the first yellow fever vaccination. The CDR3 DNA is TGTGCCAGTAGTGTTTTATTACGTACCGGGGAGCTGTTTTTT. It encodes CASSVLLRTGELFF.